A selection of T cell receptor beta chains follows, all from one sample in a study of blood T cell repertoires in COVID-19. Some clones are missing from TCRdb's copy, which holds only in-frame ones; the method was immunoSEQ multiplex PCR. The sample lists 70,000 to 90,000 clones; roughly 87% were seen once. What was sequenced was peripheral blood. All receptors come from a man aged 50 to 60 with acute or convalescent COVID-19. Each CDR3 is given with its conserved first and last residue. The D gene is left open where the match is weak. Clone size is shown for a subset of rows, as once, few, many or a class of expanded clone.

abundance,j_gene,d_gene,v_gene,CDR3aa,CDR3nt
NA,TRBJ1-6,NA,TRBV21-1,CASSKGVGPPLHF,TGTGCCAGCAGCAAAGGGGTGGGGCCCCCCCTCCACTTT
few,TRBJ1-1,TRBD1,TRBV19,CASSLDRGGSTFF,TGTGCCAGTAGCCTCGACAGGGGAGGAAGCACTTTCTTT
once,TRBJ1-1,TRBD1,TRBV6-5,CASSYQGESTEAFF,TGTGCCAGCAGTTACCAGGGGGAAAGTACTGAAGCTTTCTTT
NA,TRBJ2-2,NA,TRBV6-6,CASEGQGHTGELFF,TGTGCCAGTGAGGGGCAGGGGCACACCGGGGAGCTGTTTTTT
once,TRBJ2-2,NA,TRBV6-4,CASRGANTGELFF,TGTGCCAGCAGGGGAGCAAACACCGGGGAGCTGTTTTTT
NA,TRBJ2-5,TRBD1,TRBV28,CASSLGLYRGRPQETQYF,TGTGCCAGCAGCTTGGGTCTCTACAGGGGGCGCCCCCAAGAGACCCAGTACTTC
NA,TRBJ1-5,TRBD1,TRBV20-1,CSASPRGDNNQPQHF,TGCAGTGCTAGTCCCAGGGGGGACAACAATCAGCCCCAGCATTTT
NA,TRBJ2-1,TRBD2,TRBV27,CASSGWASGINEQFF,TGTGCCAGCAGTGGGTGGGCTAGCGGGATAAATGAGCAGTTCTTC
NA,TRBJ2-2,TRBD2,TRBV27,CASRPPGGPIGELFF,TGTGCCAGCAGACCTCCGGGGGGGCCCATCGGGGAGCTGTTTTTT
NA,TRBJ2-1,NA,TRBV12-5,CASGETQGGPNNEQFF,TGTGCTAGTGGGGAAACGCAGGGGGGCCCCAACAATGAGCAGTTCTTC
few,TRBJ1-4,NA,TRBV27,CASSLLYRLNEKLFF,TGTGCCAGCAGTCTTCTCTACCGCCTGAATGAAAAACTGTTTTTT
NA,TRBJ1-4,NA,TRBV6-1,CASSEATATNEKLFF,TGTGCCAGCAGTGAAGCCACAGCAACTAATGAAAAACTGTTTTTT
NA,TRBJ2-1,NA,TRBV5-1,CASSLEQVFDEQFF,TGCGCCAGCAGCTTGGAACAGGTTTTTGATGAGCAGTTCTTC
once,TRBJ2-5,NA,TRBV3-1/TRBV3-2,CASSLDLRMAQYF,TGTGCCAGCAGTCTGGACTTACGCATGGCCCAGTACTTC
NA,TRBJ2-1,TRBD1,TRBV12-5,CASRSGTGDLGEQFF,TGTGCTAGTAGAAGCGGGACAGGGGATTTGGGTGAGCAGTTCTTC
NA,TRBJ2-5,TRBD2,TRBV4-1,CASSQPLPGLAGGLETQYF,TGCGCCAGCAGCCAACCCCTCCCCGGACTAGCGGGGGGGCTAGAGACCCAGTACTTC
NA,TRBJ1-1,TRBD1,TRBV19,CATRQGNTEAFF,TGTGCCACCCGACAGGGGAACACTGAAGCTTTCTTT
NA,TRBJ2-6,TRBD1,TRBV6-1,CASSGFDRGISGANVLTF,TGTGCCAGCAGTGGGTTCGACAGGGGAATCTCTGGGGCCAACGTCCTGACTTTC
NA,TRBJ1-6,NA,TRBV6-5,CASSYYWGDNSPLHF,TGTGCCAGCAGTTACTATTGGGGGGATAATTCACCCCTCCACTTT
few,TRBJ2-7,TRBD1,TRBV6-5,CASSLGGQVGYEQYF,TGTGCCAGCAGTTTGGGGGGACAGGTCGGGTACGAGCAGTACTTC
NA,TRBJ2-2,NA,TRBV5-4,CASSLQGRNTGELFF,TGTGCCAGCAGCTTACAGGGACGGAACACCGGGGAGCTGTTTTTT
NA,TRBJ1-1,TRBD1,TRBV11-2,CASRPIQGALEAFF,TGTGCCAGCAGACCAATACAGGGGGCCCTTGAAGCTTTCTTT
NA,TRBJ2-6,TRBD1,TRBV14,CASSNQGAGANVLTF,TGTGCCAGCAGCAACCAGGGGGCTGGGGCCAACGTCCTGACTTTC
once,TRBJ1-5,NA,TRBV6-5,CATKRQNNQPQHF,TGTGCCACCAAACGACAGAACAATCAGCCCCAGCATTTT
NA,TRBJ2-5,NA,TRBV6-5,CASRAGVQETQYF,TGTGCCAGCAGGGCAGGGGTACAAGAGACCCAGTACTTC
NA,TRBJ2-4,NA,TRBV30,CAWSVVRVGDIQYF,TGTGCCTGGAGTGTGGTCAGGGTTGGCGACATTCAGTACTTC
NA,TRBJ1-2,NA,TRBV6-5,CASIRRAEDYYGYTF,TGTGCCAGCATCAGACGAGCGGAAGACTACTATGGCTACACCTTC
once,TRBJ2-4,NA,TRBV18,CASSPPGRGNIQYF,TGTGCCAGCTCACCACCGGGAAGGGGAAACATTCAGTACTTC
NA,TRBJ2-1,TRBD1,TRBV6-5,CASSYSRQGSNEQFF,TGTGCCAGCAGTTACTCGCGACAGGGGTCGAATGAGCAGTTCTTC
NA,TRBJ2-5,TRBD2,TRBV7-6,CASSRWGGGSQETQYF,TGTGCCAGCAGCCGGTGGGGCGGGGGGTCCCAAGAGACCCAGTACTTC
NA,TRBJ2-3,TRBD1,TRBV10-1,CASSELKWTGSTDTQYF,TGCGCCAGCAGTGAGCTAAAGTGGACAGGTAGCACAGATACGCAGTATTTT
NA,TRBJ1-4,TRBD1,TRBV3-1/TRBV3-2,CASSRRDSNEKLFF,TGTGCCAGCAGCCGAAGGGACAGCAATGAAAAACTGTTTTTT
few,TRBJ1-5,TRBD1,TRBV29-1,CSVEVFGQGPGLGPQHF,TGCAGCGTTGAAGTCTTCGGACAGGGCCCGGGGTTAGGGCCCCAGCATTTT
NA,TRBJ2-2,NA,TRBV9,CASSPRGTGELFF,TGTGCCAGCAGCCCCAGGGGCACCGGGGAGCTGTTTTTT
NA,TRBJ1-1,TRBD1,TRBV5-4,CASSLGTGGRNTEAFF,TGTGCCAGCAGCCTAGGAACAGGGGGCAGGAACACTGAAGCTTTCTTT
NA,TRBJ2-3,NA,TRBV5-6,CASSLDTSRSTDTQYF,TGTGCCAGCAGCTTGGACACCTCCCGTAGCACAGATACGCAGTATTTT
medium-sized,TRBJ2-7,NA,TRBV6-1,CASSEALEGAYEQYF,TGTGCCAGCAGTGAAGCGCTAGAGGGGGCCTACGAGCAGTACTTC
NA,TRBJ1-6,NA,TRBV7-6,CASSLEPGNSYNSPLHF,TGTGCCAGCAGCTTAGAGCCGGGAAACTCCTATAATTCACCCCTCCACTTT
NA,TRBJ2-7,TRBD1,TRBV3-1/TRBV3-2,CASSQDGLSTGGPYEQYF,TGTGCCAGCAGCCAGGACGGGCTTTCGACAGGGGGCCCCTACGAGCAGTACTTC
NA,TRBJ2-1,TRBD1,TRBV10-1,CASSGGTGSRLQFF,TGCGCCAGCAGTGGCGGGACAGGGTCCCGCTTGCAGTTCTTC
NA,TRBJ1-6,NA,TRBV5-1,CASSSLGSWAYNSPLHF,TGCGCCAGCAGCTCACTGGGGAGTTGGGCTTATAATTCACCCCTCCACTTT
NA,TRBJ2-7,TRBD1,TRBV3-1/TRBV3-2,CASSQDPFSARGREQYF,TGTGCCAGCAGCCAAGATCCCTTTTCGGCCAGGGGGCGAGAGCAGTACTTC